Listed below are T cell receptor beta chains from one sample, sequenced in a study of CD8 T cells in Susac syndrome. TCRdb reprocessed the immunoSEQ multiplex PCR reads via MiXCR and lists one record per CDR3 protein. This table holds a few hundred thousand distinct CDR3 sequences, about 91% found once. Sequenced sample: CD4+ T cells from PBMCs. Receptor source: a human donor with multiple sclerosis. The CDR3 runs from the conserved cysteine through the conserved F or W. A D gene is named only where the DNA matches it firmly. Rows give clone size only sometimes, using once, few, many, or a class for an expanded clone.

>.|TRBJ1-2|13|.|TRBV30
TGTGCCTGGAGTGTCCAACAGGCCGGTGGCTACACCTTC
CAWSVQQAGGYTF
>.|TRBJ2-2|16|.|TRBV9
TGTGCCAGCAGCCCCCGGGACTGGATGAACACCGGGGAGCTGTTTTTT
CASSPRDWMNTGELFF
>.|TRBJ2-3|13|.|TRBV10-3
TGTGCCATCAGAGGGGACTTTACAGATACGCAGTATTTT
CAIRGDFTDTQYF
>.|TRBJ1-1|13|TRBD1|TRBV29-1
TGCAGCGCCGTGACAGGGGGCAACCCTGAAGCTTTCTTT
CSAVTGGNPEAFF
>once|TRBJ1-4|14|.|TRBV19
TGTGCCAGTAGTATTCTCCTCCTCCCCGAAAAACTGTTTTTT
CASSILLLPEKLFF
>few|TRBJ1-1|14|TRBD1|TRBV7-6
TGTGCCAGCAGCTTGGACAGGGCGAACACTGAAGCTTTCTTT
CASSLDRANTEAFF
>.|TRBJ2-3|15|.|TRBV6-5
TGTGCCAGCAGTTACTTGGGGCTAGCGAGGGGTACGCAGTATTTT
CASSYLGLARGTQYF
>.|TRBJ1-2|15|.|TRBV3-1
TGTGCCAGCAGCCTATCACGTGGGTTAAACTATGGCTACACCTTC
CASSLSRGLNYGYTF
>.|TRBJ1-1|14|.|TRBV7-9
TGTGCCAGCACCCAGGAGGTAATGAACACTGAAGCTTTCTTT
CASTQEVMNTEAFF
>.|TRBJ2-7|14|TRBD1|TRBV29-1
TGCAGCGTTGGAATCAGGACAGGGACGAACGAGCAGTACTTC
CSVGIRTGTNEQYF
>.|TRBJ1-1|15|.|TRBV6-1
TGTGCCAGCAGTGAAGCGGGATTGGTGAACACTGAAGCTTTCTTT
CASSEAGLVNTEAFF
>.|TRBJ2-6|16|.|TRBV5-5
TGTGCCAGCAGCTTGTACGCTAGCTCTGGGGCCAACGTCCTGACTTTC
CASSLYASSGANVLTF
>.|TRBJ1-1|15|.|TRBV6-2/TRBV6-3
TGTGCCAGCAGCCCCTGGACAAACGCGAACACTGAAGCTTTCTTT
CASSPWTNANTEAFF
>.|TRBJ2-6|19|.|TRBV6-5
TGTGCCAGCAGTTACTCCCTACGGAGGGATTTTCTCGGGGCCAACGTCCTGACTTTC
CASSYSLRRDFLGANVLTF
>.|TRBJ1-1|14|TRBD1|TRBV20-1
TGCAGTGCTATCATGACAGGGGGGTACACTGAAGCTTTCTTT
CSAIMTGGYTEAFF
>.|TRBJ2-1|13|.|TRBV3-1
TGTGCCAGCAGCCCACAGGTCAGGCGTGAGCAGTTCTTC
CASSPQVRREQFF
>.|TRBJ1-5|13|.|TRBV30
TGTGCCTGGAGTTTGGCAGTTCGGGGGCCCCAGCATTTT
CAWSLAVRGPQHF
>.|TRBJ1-1|15|.|TRBV7-3
TGTGCCAGCAGCAGAACAGGATCCGGGGGCACTGAAGCTTTCTTT
CASSRTGSGGTEAFF
>.|TRBJ2-7|14|TRBD2|TRBV12-3/TRBV12-4
TGTGCCAGCAGTTTTGGCGGGAGGACCTACGAGCAGTACTTC
CASSFGGRTYEQYF
>.|TRBJ2-5|11|.|TRBV12-3/TRBV12-4
TGTGCCAGCAGCCTCGGTATGGCCCAGTACTTC
CASSLGMAQYF
>.|TRBJ1-1|15|TRBD1|TRBV5-1
TGCGCCAGCAGCGGCTCGGGACAGCAGAACACTGAAGCTTTCTTT
CASSGSGQQNTEAFF
>.|TRBJ1-1|15|.|TRBV29-1
TGCAGCGTTGATGTACGCAGGGCGTTGGGCACTGAAGCTTTCTTT
CSVDVRRALGTEAFF
>.|TRBJ2-1|13|.|TRBV14
TGTGCCAGCAGCCACGTCTTCCGGAATGAGCAGTTCTTC
CASSHVFRNEQFF
>.|TRBJ2-7|12|.|TRBV30
TGTGCCCGGCAGGGGATCTTTTACGAGCAGTACTTC
CARQGIFYEQYF
>.|TRBJ2-7|16|TRBD2|TRBV3-1
TGTGCCAGCAGCCAAGACCCGGGACTAGCGGGCCACGAGCAGTACTTC
CASSQDPGLAGHEQYF
>.|TRBJ2-7|21|TRBD2|TRBV20-1
TGCAGTGCTAGAGATCTACCGCTAGCGGGGGGCCCGTACCCCACCTTTTACGAGCAGTACTTC
CSARDLPLAGGPYPTFYEQYF
>.|TRBJ1-1|15|.|TRBV29-1
TGCAGCGTTGACGTGCGGCAGCCCATGAACACTGAAGCTTTCTTT
CSVDVRQPMNTEAFF
>.|TRBJ2-3|13|.|TRBV29-1
TGCAGCGTTGAAGTCCTGAGCACAGATACGCAGTATTTT
CSVEVLSTDTQYF
>.|TRBJ1-1|12|.|TRBV29-1
TGCAGCGTTCGACAGTTGAACACTGAAGCTTTCTTT
CSVRQLNTEAFF
>.|TRBJ1-1|20|.|TRBV20-1
TGCAGTGCTAGAGATGTCGGTGCGGCTCATAGCCTTGGGGTCGCCCGAGGAGCTTTCTTT
CSARDVGAAHSLGVARGAFF
>few|TRBJ1-5|20|.|TRBV6-9
TGTGCCAGCAGTTGTCGTCCCGGACTTCCCAGCAACATCCGCAATCAGCCCCAGCATTTT
CASSCRPGLPSNIRNQPQHF
>.|TRBJ2-3|15|TRBD2|TRBV2
TGTGCCAGCAGTGAGAGGCGGGGGGCCCCAGATACGCAGTATTTT
CASSERRGAPDTQYF
>.|TRBJ2-7|12|.|TRBV30
TGTGCCTGGAGTGTAACCGGGAACGAGCAGTACTTC
CAWSVTGNEQYF
>.|TRBJ2-5|12|.|TRBV3-1
TGTGCCAGCAGCCGCGGTGTGGGGTCCCAGTACTTC
CASSRGVGSQYF